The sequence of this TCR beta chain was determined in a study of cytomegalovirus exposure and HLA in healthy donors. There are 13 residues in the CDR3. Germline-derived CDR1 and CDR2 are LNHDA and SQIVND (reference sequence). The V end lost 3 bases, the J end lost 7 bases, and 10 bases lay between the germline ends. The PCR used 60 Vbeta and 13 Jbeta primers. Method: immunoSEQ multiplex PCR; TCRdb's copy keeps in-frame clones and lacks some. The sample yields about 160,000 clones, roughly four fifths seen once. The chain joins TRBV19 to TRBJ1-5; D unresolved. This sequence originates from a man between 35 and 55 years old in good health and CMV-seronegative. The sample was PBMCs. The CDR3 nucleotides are TGTGCCAGTAGTATTGGGGAGGTACAGCCCCAGCATTTT. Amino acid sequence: CASSIGEVQPQHF.